Presented here are 11 T cell receptor beta chains from one specimen sequenced in a study of blood T cell repertoires in COVID-19. TCRdb's copy holds only in-frame clones and misses some; the assay was immunoSEQ multiplex PCR. The sample consists of 120,000 to 150,000 clones, around four fifths of them appearing once. Sequenced material: peripheral blood. These receptors originate from a human donor in a cohort sampled during active COVID-19.

The rearrangement uses TRBV9 and TRBJ1-2; 9 positions agree with TRBD1. CDR3 length: 14 amino acids. The junction had 3 bases not matched to a gene; V was cut back by 3 bases and J by 3 bases. Germline V lookup: CDR1 SGDLS, CDR2 YYNGEE. The CDR3 DNA sequence: TGTGCCAGCAGCGCGGGGGACAGGGACTATGGCTACACCTTC. The encoded protein is CASSAGDRDYGYTF.

The chain employs TRBV2 and TRBJ2-1; D possibly corresponds to TRBD2 (6 bases). The germline gives CDR1 SNHLY, CDR2 FYNNEI. Trimming cost V 11 bases and J 4 bases, with 18 bases left between them. This CDR3 is 14 amino acids long. The CDR3 DNA sequence: TGTGCCGATATGGCCGGGCGGGGATACAATGAGCAGTTCTTC. This codes for CADMAGRGYNEQFF. Combining the CDR3 with reference TRBV2 and TRBJ2-1 gives the whole variable domain EPEVTQTPSHQVTQMGQEVILRCVPISNHLYFYWYRQILGQKVEFLVSFYNNEISEKSEIFDDQFSVERPDGSNFTLKIRSTKLEDSAMYFCADMAGRGYNEQFFGPGTRLTVL.

The chain carries TRBV6-5 and TRBJ1-6; D gene uncertain. V gave up 7 bases and J gave up 4 bases, with 8 bases separating them. This CDR3 region has 13 residues. CDR1 and CDR2 from the germline V gene are MNHEY and SVGAGI. CDR3 in DNA: TGTGCCAGCACCCGGGATTATAATTCACCCCTCCACTTT. Protein product: CASTRDYNSPLHF.

This chain joins TRBV11-3 and TRBJ1-4; 7 bases agree with TRBD1. Germline CDR1 and CDR2: SGHNT and YENEEA. Losses at the gene ends were 1 base for V and 3 bases for J; bases not matched to a gene: 2. CDR3 length: 15 amino acids. The CDR3: CASSLVGTANEKLFF. In DNA form, the CDR3 reads TGTGCCAGCAGCTTAGTCGGGACAGCTAATGAAAAACTGTTTTTT.

This chain links TRBV12-3 or TRBV12-4 with TRBJ1-6, with D unclear. V lost 7 bases and J lost 3, with 7 bases in between. The CDR3 is made up of 13 amino acids. The CDR3 sequence: CASTLDYNSPLHF. The CDR3, as DNA: TGTGCCAGCACCTTAGACTATAATTCACCCCTCCACTTT.

This rearrangement joins TRBV10-3 to TRBJ1-2; D call uncertain. Germline assignment: CDR1 ENHRY and CDR2 SYGVKD. The CDR3 consists of 12 residues. V was cut by 0 bases and J by 8 bases, with 7 bases left in between. The CDR3 bases are TGTGCCATCAGTGAGTCAGGCGGGGGCTACACCTTC. Translation: CAISESGGGYTF.

V usage is TRBV4-1 and J usage is TRBJ1-1; D is unclear. There are 15 residues in the CDR3. Germline loops: CDR1 MGHRA, CDR2 YSYEKL. The germline V and J ends were trimmed by 5 bases and 0 bases, with 13 bases remaining between them. CDR3 in amino acids: CASSYWEGMNTEAFF. The CDR3 DNA is TGCGCCAGCAGCTATTGGGAGGGTATGAACACTGAAGCTTTCTTT.

The V call is TRBV5-8, the J call TRBJ1-5; 10 bases are shared with TRBD1. CDR1 is SGHTS and CDR2 is YDEGEE in the germline V gene. The CDR3 is made up of 17 amino acids. V lost 4 bases to trimming and J lost 3 bases; unmatched junction nucleotides: 10. CDR3 region: CASSLGQGFRANQPQHF. The CDR3 nucleotides are TGTGCCAGCAGCCTGGGACAGGGGTTTAGGGCCAATCAGCCCCAGCATTTT.

The chain recombines TRBV11-3 with TRBJ2-7; D gene uncertain. Germline values: CDR1 SGHNT, CDR2 YENEEA. CDR3 length equals 12 residues. The V end was cut by 1 base, the J end by 7 bases, with 8 bases between. The CDR3 reads CASSLAPGEQYF. In nucleotides, the CDR3 is TGTGCCAGCAGCTTAGCCCCCGGGGAGCAGTACTTC.

This clone was observed a handful of times. CDR3 sequence: CASSFTGGVVNEQFF. The CDR3 DNA reads TGTGCCAGCAGCTTCACGGGGGGGGTTGTGAATGAGCAGTTCTTC. The J gene is TRBJ2-1, the V gene TRBV11-3; 8 nucleotides line up with TRBD2. The J segment lost 7 bases and the V segment lost 3 bases, leaving 8 bases of the junction unmatched. CDR1 SGHNT and CDR2 YENEEA come from the germline V gene. This CDR3 has 15 amino acids.

Only a few counts were recorded for this clone. This chain joins TRBV29-1 and TRBJ1-2; D gene uncertain. Per the germline V gene, CDR1 is SQVTM and CDR2 is ANQGSEA. This CDR3 comprises 12 residues. Trimming pared 7 bases from V and 4 bases from J, leaving 13 bases between. The DNA of the CDR3 is TGCAGCGCGGGTGTGAGTGGCTATGGCTACACCTTC. Translated: CSAGVSGYGYTF.